These T cell receptor beta chains were read from a single sample in a study of T cell responses to AZD1222 COVID-19 vaccine. Clones were read by immunoSEQ multiplex PCR, and TCRdb kept only the in-frame ones, dropping some. The profile shows 150,000 to 200,000 clones, approximately 90% of them singletons. The material was peripheral blood, obtained on day 0 of AZD1222 vaccination. These receptors came from an adult in good health. The CDR3 runs from the conserved cysteine through the conserved F or W.

V	J	CDR3
TRBV5-4	TRBJ2-7	CASSNPGLATYEQYF
TRBV10-3	TRBJ1-6	CAISRTGGNSPLHF
TRBV6-4	TRBJ2-1	CASSEMGQSYNEQFF
TRBV4-2	TRBJ2-5	CASSQDPFGLAGGSQYF
TRBV7-2	TRBJ2-3	CASSLGGHAAGQYF
TRBV10-3	TRBJ2-2	CATRGLADTGELFF
TRBV6-5	TRBJ1-6	CASSYSRVYNSPLHF
TRBV9	TRBJ2-1	CASTGTSDYNEQFF
TRBV5-4	TRBJ2-3	CASSLAEGIGQYF
TRBV19	TRBJ1-5	CASSPPDKGVNQPQHF
TRBV6-4	TRBJ1-4	CASSDSGQGILFF
TRBV28	TRBJ1-5	CASRADRLDQPQHF
TRBV19	TRBJ1-5	CAYPRGRAGRKF
TRBV18	TRBJ1-3	CASSPMFQGEAGNTIYF
TRBV18	TRBJ2-5	CASSQTGGSIQETQYF
TRBV3-1/TRBV3-2	TRBJ2-7	CASSQGRTGVVRF
TRBV28	TRBJ2-3	CASGSGWTDTQYF
TRBV19	TRBJ2-7	CASSMEYRTYEQYF
TRBV29-1	TRBJ2-1	CSVGLQASGGSYNEQFF
TRBV7-2	TRBJ2-1	CASSLVAGTAFSYNEQFF
TRBV28	TRBJ1-2	CASRVTGGFYGYTF
TRBV19	TRBJ1-3	CASNGQDNSGNTIYF
TRBV28	TRBJ1-2	CASRRGANYGYTF
TRBV7-2	TRBJ1-2	CASSLVLVQGSTNYGYTF
TRBV19	TRBJ1-4	CASSFTGRDEKLFF
TRBV9	TRBJ2-7	CASSVARLADSYEQYF
TRBV19	TRBJ2-3	CASSTAGIATQYF
TRBV6-5	TRBJ1-5	CASSSLGRASNQPQHF
TRBV2	TRBJ2-5	CASRRQGLAGQETQYF
TRBV27	TRBJ2-7	CASSPGLAVYEQYF
TRBV3-1/TRBV3-2	TRBJ1-2	CASSQGAIPGGYTF
TRBV5-6	TRBJ1-2	CASSGEVRTHYGYTF
TRBV7-9	TRBJ2-7	CASSKGRLSHEQYF
TRBV28	TRBJ2-6	CASSKRLTGANVLTF
TRBV3-1/TRBV3-2	TRBJ1-3	CASSQGTGGSGNTIYF
TRBV18	TRBJ2-2	CASSPGQGASTGELFF
TRBV7-9	TRBJ2-5	CASSVGADSETQYF
TRBV5-8	TRBJ1-5	CASSENQPQHF
TRBV6-4	TRBJ1-5	CASSTGPNQPQHF
TRBV6-5	TRBJ1-2	CASSYAGPKTGGYTF
TRBV30	TRBJ1-5	CAWGLRQGGQPQHF
TRBV5-1	TRBJ2-5	CASSPPSGNGETQYF
TRBV11-2	TRBJ1-2	CASSPRMGQGSEGYTF
TRBV10-2	TRBJ1-5	CASSEFDTSNQPQHF
TRBV12-3/TRBV12-4	TRBJ1-1	CASSLEQNTEAFF